These T cell receptor beta chains were read from a single sample in a study of blood T cell repertoires in COVID-19. The repertoire was sequenced with immunoSEQ multiplex PCR; TCRdb's copy has only in-frame clones and lacks some. The table lists 130,000 to 150,000 clones, approximately 80% of them singletons. Source material: peripheral blood. The receptors derive from a man between 60 and 75 years old with active or convalescent COVID-19. The CDR3 runs from the conserved cysteine through the conserved F or W. The order of the fields is J gene, D gene, V gene, clone size, CDR3 protein, CDR3 DNA. The D gene is left open where the match is weak. Some rows mark clone size as missing; the rest say once, few, many or name a class of expanded clone.

TRBJ1-1,.,TRBV18,.,CASSPSPQLNTEAFF,TGTGCCAGCTCACCATCCCCACAGCTGAACACTGAAGCTTTCTTT
TRBJ1-6,.,TRBV28,.,CASTLVGSSYNSPLHF,TGTGCCAGCACCCTCGTGGGGAGCTCCTATAATTCACCCCTCCACTTT
TRBJ2-3,TRBD2,TRBV6-6,.,CASGTSEGGTDTQYF,TGTGCCAGCGGGACTAGCGAGGGGGGGACAGATACGCAGTATTTT
TRBJ1-1,.,TRBV6-2/TRBV6-3,.,CASSLRRNTEAFF,TGTGCCAGCAGTTTACGGAGGAACACTGAAGCTTTCTTT
TRBJ1-3,.,TRBV7-2,.,CASSSNRGSGNTIYF,TGTGCCAGCAGCTCAAATCGGGGGTCGGGAAACACCATATATTTT
TRBJ2-1,TRBD1,TRBV27,.,CASSRDRDAYNEQFF,TGTGCCAGCAGTAGGGACAGGGACGCCTACAATGAGCAGTTCTTC
TRBJ1-3,TRBD1,TRBV23-1,.,CASRPGQGAGNTIYF,TGCGCCAGCAGACCGGGACAGGGGGCTGGAAACACCATATATTTT
TRBJ2-2,.,TRBV7-8,few,CASSPREKSNTGELFF,TGTGCCAGCAGCCCCCGGGAGAAATCGAACACCGGGGAGCTGTTTTTT
TRBJ2-1,TRBD2,TRBV5-1,.,CASSSWTSGDYNEQFF,TGCGCCAGCAGCTCGTGGACTAGCGGAGACTACAATGAGCAGTTCTTC
TRBJ2-5,TRBD1,TRBV19,.,CATRGPVRSETQYF,TGTGCCACCAGGGGGCCGGTGAGGTCAGAGACCCAGTACTTC
TRBJ2-2,TRBD2,TRBV6-2/TRBV6-3,.,CASSWGGETGELFF,TGTGCCAGCAGTTGGGGAGGGGAGACCGGGGAGCTGTTTTTT
TRBJ2-4,TRBD2,TRBV5-4,.,CASSPGTSGTKNIQYF,TGTGCCAGCAGCCCGGGGACTAGCGGGACCAAAAACATTCAGTACTTC
TRBJ1-2,TRBD1,TRBV19,.,CASSIRDRGDYGYTF,TGTGCCAGTAGTATCCGGGACAGGGGTGATTATGGCTACACCTTC
TRBJ1-2,.,TRBV4-1,.,CATRRDTANYGYTF,TGCGCCACCAGACGGGACACAGCTAACTATGGCTACACCTTC
TRBJ2-7,TRBD2,TRBV6-5,.,CASSYSRLAGEYEQYF,TGTGCCAGCAGTTACTCCCGACTAGCGGGTGAATACGAGCAGTACTTC
TRBJ1-4,TRBD1,TRBV5-1,few,CASSPGTGDGEKLFF,TGCGCCAGCAGCCCAGGGACAGGGGATGGCGAAAAACTGTTTTTT
TRBJ1-1,TRBD1,TRBV14,.,CASSHRDREGLPEAFF,TGTGCCAGCAGCCACCGGGACAGGGAAGGCCTCCCTGAAGCTTTCTTT
TRBJ2-1,.,TRBV10-3,once,CAISEGGRGMDEQFF,TGTGCCATCAGTGAAGGTGGGAGAGGGATGGATGAGCAGTTCTTC
TRBJ1-5,.,TRBV12-3/TRBV12-4,.,CASSHLSQPQHF,TGTGCCAGCAGTCACCTTAGTCAGCCCCAGCATTTT
TRBJ1-2,TRBD1,TRBV18,.,CASSPGQGSGYGYTF,TGTGCCAGCTCACCAGGACAGGGGAGTGGCTATGGCTACACCTTC
TRBJ1-1,.,TRBV30,.,CACESRTFF,TGTGCCTGCGAGAGTCGCACTTTCTTT
TRBJ1-1,.,TRBV6-5,.,CASRDSGTEAFF,TGTGCCAGCAGGGACAGTGGCACTGAAGCTTTCTTT
TRBJ2-4,.,TRBV24-1,.,CATSDGGVAKNIQYF,TGTGCCACCAGTGATGGAGGGGTGGCCAAAAACATTCAGTACTTC
TRBJ2-3,TRBD1,TRBV5-1,.,CASSLGQGASTDTQYF,TGCGCCAGCAGCTTGGGTCAGGGGGCAAGCACAGATACGCAGTATTTT
TRBJ2-7,TRBD1,TRBV27,.,CASSWDRASSYEQYF,TGTGCCAGCAGCTGGGACAGGGCGAGCTCCTACGAGCAGTACTTC
TRBJ1-2,.,TRBV7-2,.,CASSPPLLQSGYYGYTF,TGTGCCAGCAGCCCCCCCCTCTTACAGAGCGGATACTATGGCTACACCTTC
TRBJ2-6,TRBD2,TRBV6-2/TRBV6-3,.,CASSYPASSGSPGANVLTF,TGTGCCAGCAGTTACCCGGCCTCTAGCGGGAGCCCTGGGGCCAACGTCCTGACTTTC
TRBJ2-7,.,TRBV9,.,CASSVAGGSATYEQYF,TGTGCCAGCAGCGTAGCTGGAGGGAGCGCCACCTACGAGCAGTACTTC
TRBJ1-4,TRBD1,TRBV18,.,CASSPTDRGATNEKLFF,TGTGCCAGCTCACCCACCGACAGGGGCGCAACTAATGAAAAACTGTTTTTT
TRBJ2-3,.,TRBV6-4,.,CASSLDRRTDTQYF,TGTGCCAGCAGTCTGGACAGACGCACAGATACGCAGTATTTT
TRBJ2-1,TRBD1,TRBV5-1,.,CASSLRDRGQNEQFF,TGCGCCAGCAGCTTACGGGACAGGGGGCAAAATGAGCAGTTCTTC
TRBJ2-7,.,TRBV28,.,CASSPWRVRGGGPAYEQYF,TGTGCCAGCAGCCCTTGGCGGGTTCGGGGAGGCGGTCCTGCCTACGAGCAGTACTTC
TRBJ2-2,.,TRBV15,.,CATSGADTGELFF,TGTGCCACCTCAGGGGCGGATACCGGGGAGCTGTTTTTT
TRBJ2-7,.,TRBV5-6,.,CASSYPTGSVFDEQYF,TGTGCCAGCAGCTACCCGACAGGAAGCGTTTTCGACGAGCAGTACTTC
TRBJ2-7,TRBD1,TRBV28,.,CASWTVDRGSHEQYF,TGTGCCAGCTGGACTGTGGACAGGGGTTCCCACGAGCAGTACTTC
TRBJ1-5,.,TRBV7-2,.,CASSLSSNQPQHF,TGTGCCAGCAGTTTATCGAGCAATCAGCCCCAGCATTTT
TRBJ2-6,.,TRBV7-2,.,CAVPGQTLLLISGANVLTF,TGTGCCGTCCCAGGGCAGACCCTTCTTTTGATCTCTGGGGCCAACGTCCTGACTTTC
TRBJ2-1,TRBD2,TRBV9,.,CASSVASVETSGYVNEQFF,TGTGCCAGCAGCGTAGCTAGCGTCGAGACTAGCGGGTATGTTAATGAGCAGTTCTTC
TRBJ2-3,.,TRBV25-1,.,CASRQRQGRADTQYF,TGTGCCAGCAGGCAACGACAGGGGAGGGCAGATACGCAGTATTTT
TRBJ1-4,TRBD1,TRBV28,.,CASSKTGGDEKLFF,TGTGCCAGCAGTAAGACAGGGGGGGATGAAAAACTGTTTTTT
TRBJ1-2,TRBD1,TRBV18,.,CASSPFGTGVSGYGYTF,TGTGCCAGCTCACCGTTCGGGACAGGGGTCTCGGGCTATGGCTACACCTTC
TRBJ1-5,TRBD1,TRBV18,.,CASSPRVGTGDNQPQHF,TGTGCCAGCTCACCTAGGGTGGGGACAGGGGACAATCAGCCCCAGCATTTT
TRBJ1-5,TRBD1,TRBV19,.,CASSLPGTGVFNQPQHF,TGTGCCAGTAGTCTTCCCGGGACAGGAGTCTTCAATCAGCCCCAGCATTTT
TRBJ1-4,TRBD1,TRBV7-9,few,CAGLTSGGRGEKLFF,TGTGCCGGATTAACTTCAGGGGGCAGGGGTGAAAAACTGTTTTTT
TRBJ1-6,.,TRBV30,.,CAWEEGSAYNSPLHF,TGTGCCTGGGAGGAGGGATCTGCCTATAATTCACCCCTCCACTTT
TRBJ2-3,TRBD2,TRBV29-1,.,CSVVLAGGGYGTQYF,TGCAGCGTTGTTCTAGCGGGAGGGGGGTACGGTACGCAGTATTTT
TRBJ1-2,.,TRBV27,.,CASSLNRDNYGYTF,TGTGCCAGCAGTTTAAATCGGGATAACTATGGCTACACCTTC
TRBJ2-1,TRBD2,TRBV24-1,.,CATSDTILADNEQFF,TGTGCCACCAGTGACACCATACTAGCGGACAATGAGCAGTTCTTC
TRBJ1-4,.,TRBV28,.,CASSLNPRLKLFF,TGTGCCAGCAGTTTAAATCCCCGTCTGAAACTGTTTTTT
TRBJ1-1,.,TRBV6-1,.,CASSEVGRGTEAFF,TGTGCCAGCAGTGAAGTGGGTAGGGGCACTGAAGCTTTCTTT
TRBJ1-2,.,TRBV28,.,CASSFPGLMEGGYTF,TGTGCCAGCAGTTTCCCCGGCCTTATGGAGGGAGGCTACACCTTC
TRBJ2-7,.,TRBV24-1,.,CATSPARFPYEQYF,TGTGCCACCAGTCCCGCGAGGTTCCCCTACGAGCAGTACTTC
TRBJ1-2,.,TRBV6-5,once,CASPRPGYGYTF,TGTGCCTCTCCCCGTCCCGGCTATGGCTACACCTTC
TRBJ1-6,TRBD1,TRBV19,.,CASSIGGTGTSPLHF,TGTGCCAGTAGTATAGGAGGGACAGGAACTTCACCCCTCCACTTT